This is a list of T cell receptor beta chains from one sample in a study of CD8 T cells in Susac syndrome. TCRdb recomputed calls from the immunoSEQ multiplex PCR reads with MiXCR, one row per CDR3 protein. This sample has over 70,000 distinct CDR3 sequences, with approximately 96% found just once. Sequenced material: CD8+ T cells from PBMCs. These receptors were obtained from a human donor with Susac syndrome. Each CDR3 is given with its conserved first and last residue. Fields, in order: J gene, clone size, V gene, CDR3 length, D gene, CDR3 DNA, CDR3 protein. D genes are given only for firm matches. Clone size is given for some rows only: seen once, a few or many times, or a class if the clone is expanded.

TRBJ1-1 | . | TRBV20-1 | 12 | . | TGCAGTGCTAGTGGACGGGACACTGAAGCTTTCTTT | CSASGRDTEAFF
TRBJ1-5 | . | TRBV7-2 | 15 | . | TGTGCCAGCAGCTTAGGCCAGCTTAGCAATCAGCCCCAGCATTTT | CASSLGQLSNQPQHF
TRBJ1-5 | . | TRBV18 | 13 | . | TGTGCCAGCTCACCAAAAAGCAATCAGCCCCAGCATTTT | CASSPKSNQPQHF
TRBJ2-4 | . | TRBV6-2/TRBV6-3 | 15 | . | TGTGCCAGCAGGAGGGAGGGGGCGGCCAAAAACATTCAGTACTTC | CASRREGAAKNIQYF
TRBJ2-7 | . | TRBV18 | 12 | . | TGTGCCAGCTCACCGGTCGGTGGCGAGCAGTACTTC | CASSPVGGEQYF
TRBJ2-5 | . | TRBV4-1 | 14 | TRBD2 | TGCGCCAGCAGCGATAGCGGGGCCGATGAGACCCAGTACTTC | CASSDSGADETQYF
TRBJ2-1 | . | TRBV30 | 14 | . | TGTGCCTGGAACGATGGGTCACCCTACAATGAGCAGTTCTTC | CAWNDGSPYNEQFF
TRBJ2-1 | . | TRBV20-1 | 11 | TRBD2 | TGCAGTGCACGGGGGGGGCCTGAGCAGTTCTTC | CSARGGPEQFF
TRBJ2-1 | . | TRBV27 | 17 | . | TGTGCCAGCAGTTTAGCAGCGTCAAGACCCTCCTACAATGAGCAGTTCTTC | CASSLAASRPSYNEQFF
TRBJ1-1 | . | TRBV7-8 | 14 | . | TGTGCCAGCTCCCCCGAGGCCCTGGACACTGAAGCTTTCTTT | CASSPEALDTEAFF
TRBJ1-2 | . | TRBV6-2/TRBV6-3 | 15 | TRBD1 | TGTGCCAGCAGACCTCTCACTCGACAGGGGAAAGGCTACACCTTC | CASRPLTRQGKGYTF
TRBJ2-1 | . | TRBV19 | 15 | TRBD1 | TGTGCCAGTAGCCCGGGACAGACTACCGAAAATGAGCAGTTCTTC | CASSPGQTTENEQFF
TRBJ1-1 | once | TRBV18 | 13 | . | TGTGCCAGCTCGTTACAGGTGAACACTGAAGCTTTCTTT | CASSLQVNTEAFF
TRBJ1-1 | . | TRBV7-8 | 17 | . | TGTGCCAGCATTCCCCTAGGTCAGGGAGGGGCGAACACTGAAGCTTTCTTT | CASIPLGQGGANTEAFF
TRBJ2-7 | . | TRBV20-1 | 16 | TRBD1 | TGCAGTGCTAGGGTTCTCAGGACAGGAGTTTCCTACGAGCAGTACTTC | CSARVLRTGVSYEQYF
TRBJ2-3 | . | TRBV6-6 | 15 | . | TGTGCCAGCAGTTACATGGGCAGGGAGACAGATACGCAGTATTTT | CASSYMGRETDTQYF
TRBJ2-3 | once | TRBV30 | 15 | TRBD2 | TGTGCCTGGAGCCTAGCGGGGGACTCCACAGATACGCAGTATTTT | CAWSLAGDSTDTQYF
TRBJ2-7 | once | TRBV6-5 | 14 | . | TGTGCCAGCAGTTCCCTGATTGGAACGCCCGAGCAGTACTTC | CASSSLIGTPEQYF
TRBJ2-1 | . | TRBV5-1 | 18 | TRBD2 | TGCGCCAGCAGCTTGGGGTCTTCGAAGCGGGGGGCACACAATGAGCAGTTCTTC | CASSLGSSKRGAHNEQFF
TRBJ1-5 | . | TRBV2 | 14 | . | TGTGCCAGCAGTGAAAGGATTAGCAATCAGCCCCAGCATTTT | CASSERISNQPQHF
TRBJ1-2 | . | TRBV7-9 | 15 | . | TGTGCCAGCAGCTTAGACCGACGAGGAAACTATGGCTACACCTTC | CASSLDRRGNYGYTF
TRBJ1-2 | . | TRBV7-9 | 13 | TRBD1 | TGTGCCAGCAGCCCCGGGACAGGGGGAAGTAGGCACTTC | CASSPGTGGSRHF
TRBJ1-1 | . | TRBV20-1 | 11 | . | TGCAGTGCTCCCGGACGGACTGAAGCTTTCTTT | CSAPGRTEAFF
TRBJ1-2 | . | TRBV9 | 13 | . | TGTGCCAGCAGCCAAGCTGGGGACTATGGCTACACCTTC | CASSQAGDYGYTF
TRBJ1-2 | . | TRBV7-9 | 14 | . | TGTGCCAGCAGCGCCGGGGCGGCGAACTATGGCTACACCTTC | CASSAGAANYGYTF
TRBJ2-4 | . | TRBV20-1 | 14 | . | TGCAGTGCTCCTGACAGTATGGCCAAAAACATTCAGTACTTC | CSAPDSMAKNIQYF
TRBJ2-7 | . | TRBV7-9 | 15 | TRBD1 | TGTGCCAGCAGCTCCTCGGGACAGGGGACGGGTGAGCAGTACTTC | CASSSSGQGTGEQYF
TRBJ2-3 | . | TRBV5-1 | 13 | . | TGCGCCAGCAGGGCTGCTCATGTGGAGACGCAGTATTTT | CASRAAHVETQYF
TRBJ2-2 | . | TRBV12-3/TRBV12-4 | 17 | TRBD2 | TGTGCCAGCAGCCAGGGCCGGGGGGGGCTTTACACCGGGGAGCTGTTTTTT | CASSQGRGGLYTGELFF
TRBJ1-2 | . | TRBV12-3/TRBV12-4 | 15 | . | TGTGCCAGCAGTCCTAGCCCGGGGCTGGTCTATGGCTACACCTTC | CASSPSPGLVYGYTF
TRBJ1-1 | once | TRBV28 | 16 | . | TGTGCCAGCAGTTTATGGGACAGCGTTCTGAACACTGAAGCTTTCTTT | CASSLWDSVLNTEAFF
TRBJ2-1 | . | TRBV7-3 | 15 | . | TGTGCCAGCAGCTTAGATGTAGCCCTACCCTATGAGCAGTTCTTC | CASSLDVALPYEQFF
TRBJ2-1 | once | TRBV20-1 | 14 | TRBD2 | TGCAGTGCTAGACTAGCGGGGGGCTACAATGAGCAGTTCTTC | CSARLAGGYNEQFF
TRBJ2-1 | . | TRBV2 | 14 | TRBD1 | TGTGCCAGCAGAGGCGGGACAGGGGACAATGAGCAGTTCTTC | CASRGGTGDNEQFF
TRBJ1-5 | . | TRBV5-1 | 14 | TRBD1 | TGCGCCAGCAGCCTAGACAGGGGGACTCAGCCCCAGCATTTT | CASSLDRGTQPQHF
TRBJ2-7 | . | TRBV20-1 | 15 | TRBD1 | TGCAGTCTAAACCCCGGACAGGGGGTAAGAAACGAGCAGTACTTC | CSLNPGQGVRNEQYF
TRBJ2-7 | . | TRBV6-1 | 18 | TRBD2 | TGTGCCAGCAGTGTTCGACTAGCGGGGGAGGTTTTAACCTACGAGCAGTACTTC | CASSVRLAGEVLTYEQYF
TRBJ1-2 | . | TRBV20-1 | 13 | TRBD1 | TGCAGTGCTATGCGACAGGGCCTAAGTGGCTACACCTTC | CSAMRQGLSGYTF
TRBJ2-3 | . | TRBV7-8 | 13 | TRBD2 | TGTGCCAGCAGACCCAGGGAGGGAGATACGCAGTATTTT | CASRPREGDTQYF
TRBJ2-5 | once | TRBV20-1 | 14 | . | TGCAGTGCCTACGTCCTGGGGCAGCAAGAGACCCAGTACTTC | CSAYVLGQQETQYF
TRBJ2-3 | . | TRBV20-1 | 17 | TRBD2 | TGCAGTGCTATCTCGACTAGCGGGGGCCCTCCCACAGATACGCAGTATTTT | CSAISTSGGPPTDTQYF
TRBJ2-2 | . | TRBV5-4 | 12 | . | TGTGCCAGCAGCTTCGGGTCCGGGGAGCTGTTTTTT | CASSFGSGELFF
TRBJ2-5 | . | TRBV2 | 16 | TRBD2 | TGTGCCAGCAGTGTACCAGTAGCGGGGGACCAAGAGACCCAGTACTTC | CASSVPVAGDQETQYF
TRBJ2-3 | . | TRBV9 | 14 | . | TGTGCCAGCAGCGTTACAGGGAGGACAGATACGCAGTATTTT | CASSVTGRTDTQYF
TRBJ1-1 | few | TRBV11-1 | 14 | TRBD1 | TGTGCCAGCAGCCCCGGGACAGGGGACACTGAAGCTTTCTTT | CASSPGTGDTEAFF
TRBJ1-2 | . | TRBV9 | 14 | . | TGTGCCAGCAGCGCCTCCGGGACCTTCTATGGCTACACCTTC | CASSASGTFYGYTF
TRBJ1-4 | . | TRBV30 | 11 | . | TGTGCCTGGATTGCAGGTGAAAAACTGTTTTTT | CAWIAGEKLFF
TRBJ2-1 | once | TRBV7-2 | 14 | . | TGTGCCAGCAGCTCCTCGGTCGACTACAATGAGCAGTTCTTC | CASSSSVDYNEQFF
TRBJ1-1 | few | TRBV6-2/TRBV6-3 | 14 | . | TGTGCCAGCAGCTTATCATACTTGAACACTGAAGCTTTCTTT | CASSLSYLNTEAFF
TRBJ2-1 | . | TRBV4-1 | 13 | . | TGCGCCAGCAGTCAGTTGGCGAACAATGAGCAGTTCTTC | CASSQLANNEQFF
TRBJ1-1 | . | TRBV25-1 | 15 | TRBD1 | TGTGCCAGCAGTCGGGGACAGGGGACGAACACTGAAGCTTTCTTT | CASSRGQGTNTEAFF
TRBJ2-2 | . | TRBV7-2 | 15 | . | TGTGCCAGCAGCTTGGAGGGATCCGACACCGGGGAGCTGTTTTTT | CASSLEGSDTGELFF
TRBJ2-7 | . | TRBV10-3 | 13 | . | TGTGCCATCAGTGCCCGAGCAACTCACGAGCAGTACTTC | CAISARATHEQYF
TRBJ1-2 | once | TRBV30 | 13 | . | TGTGCCTGGAGTGTCGGCGGGGTGCATGGCTACACCTTC | CAWSVGGVHGYTF
TRBJ1-1 | . | TRBV19 | 15 | TRBD1 | TGTGCCAGTAGTATAGACAGGGGGCTCTACACTGAAGCTTTCTTT | CASSIDRGLYTEAFF